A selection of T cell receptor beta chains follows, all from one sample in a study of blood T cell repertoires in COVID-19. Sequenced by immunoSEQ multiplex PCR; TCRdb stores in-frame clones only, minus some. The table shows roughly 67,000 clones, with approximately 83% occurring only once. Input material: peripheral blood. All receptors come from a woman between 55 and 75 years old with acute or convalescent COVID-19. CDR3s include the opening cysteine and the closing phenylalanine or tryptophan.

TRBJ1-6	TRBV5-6	CASSLWGVPRSPLHF
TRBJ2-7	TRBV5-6	CASSLGPNTGEPYEQYF
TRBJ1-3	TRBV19	CATERGPGNTIYF
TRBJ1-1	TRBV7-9	CASSSLRRDTEAFF
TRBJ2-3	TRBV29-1	CSGRYSHGADTQYF
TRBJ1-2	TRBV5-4	CASSLEGLGVGYGYTF
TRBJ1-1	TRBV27	CASSLTDRQMNTEAFF
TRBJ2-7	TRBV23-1	CASSQFDRGRYEQYF
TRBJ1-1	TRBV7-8	CATSGWVDTEAFF
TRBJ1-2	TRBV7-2	CASSLGGQGGYGYTF
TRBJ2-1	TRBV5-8	CASSLAGAGGPPGEQFF
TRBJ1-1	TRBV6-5	CASTIRGGTEAFF
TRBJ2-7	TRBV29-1	CSGQGLDSYEQYF
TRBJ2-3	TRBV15	CATSLRAGEADTQYF
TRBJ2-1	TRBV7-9	CASSVTSYSYNEQFF
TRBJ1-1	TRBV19	CASRTRGVDRGAFF
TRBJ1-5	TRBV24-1	CATSDPGTGINQPQHF
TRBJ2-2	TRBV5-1	CASSRQGVDTGELFF
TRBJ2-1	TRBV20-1	CSASTEHNEQFF
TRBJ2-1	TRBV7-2	CASSSGTRGSEQFF
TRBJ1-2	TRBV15	CATSDEGYGYTF
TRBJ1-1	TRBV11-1	CASSLASRRTEAFF
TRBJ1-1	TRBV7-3	CASSLASPGTGTPEAFF
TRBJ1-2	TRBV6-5	CASSYHPYREGYTF
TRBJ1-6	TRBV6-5	CASSLGQGGNSPLHF
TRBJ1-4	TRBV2	CASGTHGNREKLFF
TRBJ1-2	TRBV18	CASSPIQAPDGYTF
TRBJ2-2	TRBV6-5	CASRGGQNTGELFF
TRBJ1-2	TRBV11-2	CASSLNAETYGYTF
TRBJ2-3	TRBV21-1	CASRLSGALTDTQYF
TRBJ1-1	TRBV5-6	CASSWEDSNTEAFF
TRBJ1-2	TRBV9	CASSAQGAGYGYTF
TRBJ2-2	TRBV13	CASSKAGLARSNTGELFF
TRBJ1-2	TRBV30	CAWTTGLLGYGYTF
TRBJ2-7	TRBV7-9	CASTSLRTEDEQYF
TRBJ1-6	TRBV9	CASSVGGQQPLHF
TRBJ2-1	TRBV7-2	CASSYLPGTGPFNEQFF
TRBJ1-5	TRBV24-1	CATSDIGGQPQHF
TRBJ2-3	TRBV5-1	CASSLAPGGLTDTQYF
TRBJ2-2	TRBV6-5	CASRSSGGTGELFF
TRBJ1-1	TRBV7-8	CASSLGRQGNTEAFF
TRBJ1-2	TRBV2	CASSVRLTLNYGYTF
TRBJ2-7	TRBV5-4	CASSFPGGYEQYF
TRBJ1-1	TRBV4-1	CASSPMEEGTEAFF
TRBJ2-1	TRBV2	CASSDGWGLHNEQFF
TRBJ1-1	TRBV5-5	CASSLSAINPEAFF
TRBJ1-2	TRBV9	CASSVDAGFNYGYTF
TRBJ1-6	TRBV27	CASSVRTGGITNSPLHF
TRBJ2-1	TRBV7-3	CASSLSLAGGNEQFF
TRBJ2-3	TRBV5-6	CASSKSGVGLVGADTQYF
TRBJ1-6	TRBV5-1	CASSLDSRLSSYNSPLHF
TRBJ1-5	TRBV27	CASSPTGNQPQHF
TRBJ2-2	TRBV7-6	CASSLITSGAYTGELFF
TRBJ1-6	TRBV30	CAWSVQGADSPLHF